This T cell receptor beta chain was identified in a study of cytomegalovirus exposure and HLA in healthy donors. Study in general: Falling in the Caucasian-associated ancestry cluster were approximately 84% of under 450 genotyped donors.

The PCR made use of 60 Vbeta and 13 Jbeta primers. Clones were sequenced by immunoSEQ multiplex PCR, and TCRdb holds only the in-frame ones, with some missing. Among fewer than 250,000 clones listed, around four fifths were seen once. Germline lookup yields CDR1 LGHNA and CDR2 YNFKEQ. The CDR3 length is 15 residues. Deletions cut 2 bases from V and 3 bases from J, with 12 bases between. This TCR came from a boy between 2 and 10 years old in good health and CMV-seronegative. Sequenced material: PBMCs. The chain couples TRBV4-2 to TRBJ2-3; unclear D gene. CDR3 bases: TGTGCCAGCAGCCAAACTTCGACTCCAACAGATACGCAGTATTTT. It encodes CASSQTSTPTDTQYF.